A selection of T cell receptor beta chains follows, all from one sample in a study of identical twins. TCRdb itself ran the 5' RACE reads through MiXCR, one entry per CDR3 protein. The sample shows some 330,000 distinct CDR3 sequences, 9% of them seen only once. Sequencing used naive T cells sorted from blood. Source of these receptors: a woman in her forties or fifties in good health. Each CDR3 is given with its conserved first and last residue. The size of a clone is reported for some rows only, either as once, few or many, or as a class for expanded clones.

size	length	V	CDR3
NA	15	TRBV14	CASSQGLRGGETQYF
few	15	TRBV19	CASSIDLAANQPQHF
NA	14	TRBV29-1	CSAGTSGFEWTQYF
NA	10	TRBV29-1	CSGIGTEAFF
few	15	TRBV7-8	CASSPFRVAKNIQYF
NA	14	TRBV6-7	CASTQGHVTGELFF
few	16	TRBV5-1	CASSPGTSGSSDTQYF
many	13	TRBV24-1	CATAQGPYNEQFF
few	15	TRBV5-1	CASSTGQGYVREQYF
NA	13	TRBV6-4	CASSDKGNTEAFF
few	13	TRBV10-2	CASSRTGAGEQYF
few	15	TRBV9	CASSVGGTSFYEQFF
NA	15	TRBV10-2	CAITLAGESVNEQFF
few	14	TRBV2	CASSTQGTNSPLHF
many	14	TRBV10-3	CAITKDWSNQPQHF
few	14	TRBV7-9	CATGTGVVGNTIYF
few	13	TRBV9	CASSVVASDEQFF
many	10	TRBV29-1	CSVEHGEAFF
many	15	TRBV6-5	CASRGQGEFTDTQYF
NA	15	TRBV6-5	CASSYSDESSYEQYF
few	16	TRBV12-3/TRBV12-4	CASWGGGSSGANVLTF
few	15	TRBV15	CATRRQGTGNTEAFF
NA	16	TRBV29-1	CSAAGEVRRGSDTQYF
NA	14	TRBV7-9	CASSRTGLNQPQHF
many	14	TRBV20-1	CSARWTTSTDTQYF
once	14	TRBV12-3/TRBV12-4	CASRLTGGGYEQFF
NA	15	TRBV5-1	CASSLGERVAYEQYF
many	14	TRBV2	CASSERPITYEQYF
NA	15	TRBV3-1	CASSQGGQGVYEQFF
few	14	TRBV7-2	CASSTTRRAYEQYF
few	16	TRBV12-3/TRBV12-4	CASRYSQFDSEETQYF
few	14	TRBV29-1	CSVYVRLGLGGYTF
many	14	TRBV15	CATSRAAQGDEQFF
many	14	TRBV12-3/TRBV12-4	CASTGGGRNYGYTF
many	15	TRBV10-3	CAISDAGQTLGEQYF
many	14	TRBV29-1	CSVPGNWQANEQFF
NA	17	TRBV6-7	CASSYLQRTSGKDEQFF
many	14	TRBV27	CASTSRQGRETQYF